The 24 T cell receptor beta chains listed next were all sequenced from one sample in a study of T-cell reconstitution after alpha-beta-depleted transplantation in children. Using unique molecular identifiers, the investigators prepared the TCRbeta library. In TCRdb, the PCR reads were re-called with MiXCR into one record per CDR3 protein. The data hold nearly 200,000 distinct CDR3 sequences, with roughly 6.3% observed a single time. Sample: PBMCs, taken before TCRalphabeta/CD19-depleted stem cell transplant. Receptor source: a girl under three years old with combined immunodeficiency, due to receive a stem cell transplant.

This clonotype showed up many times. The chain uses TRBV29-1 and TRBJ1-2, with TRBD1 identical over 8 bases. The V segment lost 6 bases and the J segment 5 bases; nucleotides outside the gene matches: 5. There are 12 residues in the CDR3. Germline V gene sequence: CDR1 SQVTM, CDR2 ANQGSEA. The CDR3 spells CSVRTGLYGYTF. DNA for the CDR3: TGCAGCGTGCGGACAGGGCTGTATGGCTACACCTTC.

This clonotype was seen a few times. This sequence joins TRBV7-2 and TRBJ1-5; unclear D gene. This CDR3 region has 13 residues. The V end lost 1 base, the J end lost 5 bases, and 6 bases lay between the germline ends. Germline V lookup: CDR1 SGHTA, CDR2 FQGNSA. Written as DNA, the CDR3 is TGTGCCAGCAGCTTAGAGAGACATCAGCCCCAGCATTTT. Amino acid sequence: CASSLERHQPQHF.

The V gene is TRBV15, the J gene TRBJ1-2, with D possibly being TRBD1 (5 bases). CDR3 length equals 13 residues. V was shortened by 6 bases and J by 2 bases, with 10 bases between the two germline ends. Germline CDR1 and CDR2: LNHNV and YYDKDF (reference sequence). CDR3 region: CATRRAGNYGYTF. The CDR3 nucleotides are TGTGCCACCAGGCGCGCAGGGAACTATGGCTACACCTTC.

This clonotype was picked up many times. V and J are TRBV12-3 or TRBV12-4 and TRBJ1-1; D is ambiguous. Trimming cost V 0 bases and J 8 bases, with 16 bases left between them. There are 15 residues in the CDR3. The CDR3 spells CASSLAGSGLLEAFF. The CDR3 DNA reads TGTGCCAGCAGTTTAGCGGGAAGCGGCCTCCTAGAAGCTTTCTTT.

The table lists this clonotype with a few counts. CDR3 loop: CASTFRDMNTEAFF. CDR3 nucleotide sequence: TGTGCCAGCACCTTCAGGGATATGAACACTGAAGCTTTCTTT. The rearrangement links TRBV11-3 to TRBJ1-1, with D perhaps TRBD1 (5 bases). CDR3 size: 14 residues. CDR1 is SGHNT, CDR2 YENEEA, per germline. Trimming removed 7 bases at V and 0 bases at J, with 12 bases between.

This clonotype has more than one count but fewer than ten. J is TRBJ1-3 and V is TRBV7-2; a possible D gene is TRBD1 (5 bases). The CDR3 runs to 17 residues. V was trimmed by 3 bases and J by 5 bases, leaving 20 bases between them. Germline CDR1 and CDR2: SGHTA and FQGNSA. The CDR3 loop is CASSFRDYRTPRNTIYF. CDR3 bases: TGTGCCAGCAGCTTTCGGGATTACCGGACACCGCGAAACACCATATATTTT.

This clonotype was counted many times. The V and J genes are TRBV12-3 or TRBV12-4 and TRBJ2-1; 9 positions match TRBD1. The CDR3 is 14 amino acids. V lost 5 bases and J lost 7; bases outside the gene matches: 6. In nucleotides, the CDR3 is TGTGCCAGCAGTAACGGACAGGGGTTGAATGAGCAGTTCTTC. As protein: CASSNGQGLNEQFF.

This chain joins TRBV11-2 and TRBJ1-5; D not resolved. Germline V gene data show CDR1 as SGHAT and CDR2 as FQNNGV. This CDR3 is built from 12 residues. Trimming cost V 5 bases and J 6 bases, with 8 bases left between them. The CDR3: CASSQGSQPQHF. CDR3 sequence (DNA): TGTGCCAGCAGCCAAGGGAGTCAGCCCCAGCATTTT.

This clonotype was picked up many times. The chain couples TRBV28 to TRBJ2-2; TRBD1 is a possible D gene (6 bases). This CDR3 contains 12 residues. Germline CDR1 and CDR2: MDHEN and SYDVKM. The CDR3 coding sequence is TGTGTCAGTCGACAGGCTTCCGGGGAGCTGTTTTTT. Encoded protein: CVSRQASGELFF.

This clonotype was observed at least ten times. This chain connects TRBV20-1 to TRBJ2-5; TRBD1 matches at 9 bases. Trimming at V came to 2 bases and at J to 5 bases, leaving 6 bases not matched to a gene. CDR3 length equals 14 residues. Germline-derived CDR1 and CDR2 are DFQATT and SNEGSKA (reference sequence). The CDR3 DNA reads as TGCAGTGCTAGATCGGACAGGGGACTGGAGACCCAGTACTTC. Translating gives CSARSDRGLETQYF.

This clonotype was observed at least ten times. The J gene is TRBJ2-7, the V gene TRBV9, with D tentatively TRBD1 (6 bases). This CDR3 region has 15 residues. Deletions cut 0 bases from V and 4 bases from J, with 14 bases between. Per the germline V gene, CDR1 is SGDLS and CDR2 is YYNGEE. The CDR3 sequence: CASSVGTGLLYEQYF. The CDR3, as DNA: TGTGCCAGCAGCGTAGGAACAGGGCTCCTGTACGAGCAGTACTTC. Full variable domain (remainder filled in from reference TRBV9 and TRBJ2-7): DSGVTQTPKHLITATGQRVTLRCSPRSGDLSVYWYQQSLDQGLQFLIQYYNGEERAKGNILERFSAQQFPDLHSELNLSSLELGDSALYFCASSVGTGLLYEQYFGPGTRLTVT.

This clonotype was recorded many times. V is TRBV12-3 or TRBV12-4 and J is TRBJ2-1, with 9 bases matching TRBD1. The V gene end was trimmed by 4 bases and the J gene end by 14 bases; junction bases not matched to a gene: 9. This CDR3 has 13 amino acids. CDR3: CASSSAGTGHEFF. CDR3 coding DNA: TGTGCCAGCAGTTCAGCCGGGACAGGGCATGAGTTCTTC.

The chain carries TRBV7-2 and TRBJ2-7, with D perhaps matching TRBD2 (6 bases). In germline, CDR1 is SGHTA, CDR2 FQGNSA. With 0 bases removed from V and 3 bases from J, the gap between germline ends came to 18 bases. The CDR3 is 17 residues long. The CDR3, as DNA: TGTGCCAGCAGCTTAGCGTTAACCGGGAGAGAGGACTACGAGCAGTACTTC. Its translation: CASSLALTGREDYEQYF.

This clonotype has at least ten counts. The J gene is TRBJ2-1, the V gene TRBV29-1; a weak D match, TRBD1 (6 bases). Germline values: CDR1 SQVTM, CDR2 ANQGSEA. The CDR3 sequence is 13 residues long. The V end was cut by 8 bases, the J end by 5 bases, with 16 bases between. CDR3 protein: CSQKGTNNNEQFF. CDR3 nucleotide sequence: TGCAGCCAGAAGGGGACAAACAACAATGAGCAGTTCTTC.

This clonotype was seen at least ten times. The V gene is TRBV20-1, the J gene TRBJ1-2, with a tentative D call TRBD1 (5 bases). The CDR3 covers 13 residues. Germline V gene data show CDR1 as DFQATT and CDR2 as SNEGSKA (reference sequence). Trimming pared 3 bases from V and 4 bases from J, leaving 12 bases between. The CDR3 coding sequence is TGCAGTGCTAGGGTGGGGGTTCGCTATGGCTACACCTTC. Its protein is CSARVGVRYGYTF.

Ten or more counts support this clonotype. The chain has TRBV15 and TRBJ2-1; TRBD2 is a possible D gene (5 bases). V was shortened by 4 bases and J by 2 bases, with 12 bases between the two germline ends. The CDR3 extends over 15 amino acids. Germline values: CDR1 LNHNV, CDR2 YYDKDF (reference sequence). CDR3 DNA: TGTGCCACCAGCATGGGAGTTCCCACCTACAATGAGCAGTTCTTC. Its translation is CATSMGVPTYNEQFF.

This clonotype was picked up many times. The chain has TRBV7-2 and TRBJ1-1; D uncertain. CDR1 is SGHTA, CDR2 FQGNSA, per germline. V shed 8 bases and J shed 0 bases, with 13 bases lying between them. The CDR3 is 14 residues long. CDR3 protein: CASYIPEMNTEAFF. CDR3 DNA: TGTGCCAGCTACATTCCAGAAATGAACACTGAAGCTTTCTTT.

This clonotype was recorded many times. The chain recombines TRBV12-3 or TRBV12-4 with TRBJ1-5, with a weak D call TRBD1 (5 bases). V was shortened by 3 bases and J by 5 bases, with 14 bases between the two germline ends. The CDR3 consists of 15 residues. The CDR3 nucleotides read TGTGCCAGCAGTTTGGTCGGGGGGGGGTATCAGCCCCAGCATTTT. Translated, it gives CASSLVGGGYQPQHF.

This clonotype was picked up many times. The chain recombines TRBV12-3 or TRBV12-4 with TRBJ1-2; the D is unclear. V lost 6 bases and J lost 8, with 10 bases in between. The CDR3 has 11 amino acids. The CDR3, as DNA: TGTGCCAGCAGCCTCGGGCCGGGCTACACCTTC. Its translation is CASSLGPGYTF.

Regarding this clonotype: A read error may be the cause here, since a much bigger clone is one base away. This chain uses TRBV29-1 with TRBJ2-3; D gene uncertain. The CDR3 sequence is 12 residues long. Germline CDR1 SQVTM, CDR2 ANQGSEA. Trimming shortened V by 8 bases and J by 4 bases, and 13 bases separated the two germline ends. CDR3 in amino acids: CSLSHGSDTQYF. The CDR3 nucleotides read TGCAGCCTTTCTCATGGGTCAGATACGCAGTATTTT.

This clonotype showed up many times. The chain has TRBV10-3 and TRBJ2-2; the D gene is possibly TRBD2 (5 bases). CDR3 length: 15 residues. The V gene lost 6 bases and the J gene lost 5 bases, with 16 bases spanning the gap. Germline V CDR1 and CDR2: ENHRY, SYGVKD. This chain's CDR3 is CAISLALLPTGELFF. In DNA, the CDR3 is TGTGCCATCAGCCTAGCTCTGCTCCCGACCGGGGAGCTGTTTTTT.

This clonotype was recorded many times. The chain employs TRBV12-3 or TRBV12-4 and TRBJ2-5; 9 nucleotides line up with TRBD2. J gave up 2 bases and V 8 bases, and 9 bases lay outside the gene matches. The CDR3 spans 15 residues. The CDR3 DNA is TGTGCCAGCCAGGGAAGTAGCGGGGGTCAAGAGACCCAGTACTTC. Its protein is CASQGSSGGQETQYF.

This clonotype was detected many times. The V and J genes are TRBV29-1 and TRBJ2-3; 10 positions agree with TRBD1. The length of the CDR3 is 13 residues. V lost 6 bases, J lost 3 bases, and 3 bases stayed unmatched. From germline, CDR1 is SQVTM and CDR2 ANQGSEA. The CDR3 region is CSVTGGATDTQYF. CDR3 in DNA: TGCAGCGTGACAGGGGGCGCGACAGATACGCAGTATTTT.

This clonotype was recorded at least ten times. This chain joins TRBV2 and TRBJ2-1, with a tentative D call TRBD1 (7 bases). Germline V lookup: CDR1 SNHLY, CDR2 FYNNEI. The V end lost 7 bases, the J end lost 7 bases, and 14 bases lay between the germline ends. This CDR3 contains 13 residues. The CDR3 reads CASMGGQVNEQFF. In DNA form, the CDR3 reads TGTGCCAGCATGGGAGGACAGGTGAATGAGCAGTTCTTC.